The next 11 T cell receptor beta chains were all read from a single sample in a study of T cells expressing NK-cell markers (dated by TCRdb to 2019 to 2021). Libraries were made using 5' RACE. The instrument given in TCRdb is Illumina HiSeq 2000. Each CDR3 protein sequence appears as one entry after TCRdb reprocessed the reads, and no DNA is included. The data table for this sample lists 200,000 to 300,000 distinct CDR3 sequences. Of the sample, 0.39% is held by the ten largest clones. The source material was blood T cells: a sorted CD56 or NKG2C T cell subset, CD4+ or CD8+ T cells, or bulk PBMC T cells (not recorded which). All receptors come from a young man in good health. Donor details come from another sample of the same person, matched by shared clones.

The chain combines TRBV6-2 or TRBV6-3 with TRBJ2-7; the TCRdb call, TRBD2, lacks DNA for checking. The CDR3 is 13 residues long. Germline V lookup: CDR1 MNHEY, CDR2 SVGEGT. The CDR3 spells CASSSGLPPTQYF.

V is TRBV20-1 and J is TRBJ2-2; the D call of TRBD1 rests on TCRdb alone, since no DNA is present to check it. The CDR3 is 15 amino acids. Germline CDR1 and CDR2: DFQATT and SNEGSKA (reference sequence). CDR3 loop: CSARRGGGGTGELFF.

V is TRBV28 and J is TRBJ2-3; checking the TCRdb D call of TRBD1 is not possible without DNA. Germline-derived CDR1 and CDR2 are MDHEN and SYDVKM. The CDR3 is made up of 16 amino acids. The CDR3 loop reads CASSPPRNLRTDTQYF.

V gene TRBV6-5 combines with J gene TRBJ2-1. The CDR3 is 15 residues long. Germline CDR1 reads MNHEY; CDR2 reads SVGAGI. CDR3 amino acids: CASSYSILSDNEQFF.

The chain has TRBV12-3 or TRBV12-4 and TRBJ2-1. The CDR3 loop spans 13 amino acids. CDR3 in amino acids: CASSLGQNNEQFF.

The genes are TRBV6-1 and TRBJ2-3. There are 15 residues in the CDR3. The V gene's germline CDR1 is MNHNS and CDR2 SASEGT. The CDR3 sequence: CASSDVGTYTDTQYF.

J is TRBJ2-1 and V is TRBV5-4; no DNA is available, so the TRBD2 call from TCRdb remains unchecked. CDR1 is SGHNT, CDR2 YYREEE, per germline (reference sequence). This CDR3 region has 15 residues. The CDR3 region is CASSFSTSGNNEQFF.

This rearrangement joins TRBV24-1 to TRBJ2-2; TCRdb outputs TRBD1, but without DNA this stays unchecked. This CDR3 region has 13 residues. The germline V gene has CDR1 KGHDR and CDR2 SFDVKD. CDR3 amino acids: CATGQGNTGELFF.

The V and J genes are TRBV20-1 and TRBJ2-5; TCRdb proposes TRBD1, but this gene call is untestable without DNA. CDR3 length equals 12 residues. Germline CDR1 and CDR2: DFQATT and SNEGSKA (reference sequence). The CDR3 loop is CSVSQGTETQYF.

The V call is TRBV4-2, the J call TRBJ2-1; TCRdb selects TRBD2, and the lack of DNA leaves this call unchecked. Germline values: CDR1 LGHNA, CDR2 YNFKEQ. The CDR3 spans 16 residues. The CDR3 here is CASSQDLAGVGNEQFF.

The chain uses TRBV4-2 and TRBJ2-2; TCRdb returns TRBD2, unconfirmable since there is no DNA. This CDR3 comprises 15 residues. The germline CDR1 and CDR2 sequences are LGHNA and YNFKEQ. CDR3 region: CASSSSGISTGELFF.